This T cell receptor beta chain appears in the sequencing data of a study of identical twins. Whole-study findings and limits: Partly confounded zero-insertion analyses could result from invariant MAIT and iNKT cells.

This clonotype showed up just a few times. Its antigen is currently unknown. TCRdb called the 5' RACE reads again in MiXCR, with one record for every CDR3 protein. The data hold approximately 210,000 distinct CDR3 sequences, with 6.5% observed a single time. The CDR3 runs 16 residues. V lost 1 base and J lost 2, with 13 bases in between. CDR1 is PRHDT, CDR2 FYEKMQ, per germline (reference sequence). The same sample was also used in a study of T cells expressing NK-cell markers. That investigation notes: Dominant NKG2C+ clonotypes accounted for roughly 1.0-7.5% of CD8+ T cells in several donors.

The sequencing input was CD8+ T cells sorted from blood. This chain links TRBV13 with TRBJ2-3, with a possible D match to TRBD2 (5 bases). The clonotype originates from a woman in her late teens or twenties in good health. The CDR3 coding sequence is TGTGCCAGCAGCTTAGTTGGAGGCCTTCCCACAGATACGCAGTATTTT. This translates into CASSLVGGLPTDTQYF.